This passage covers 26 T cell receptor beta chains from one sample sequenced in a study of cytomegalovirus exposure and HLA in healthy donors. The PCR ran on 60 Vbeta and 13 Jbeta primers. The repertoire was sequenced with immunoSEQ multiplex PCR; TCRdb's copy has only in-frame clones and lacks some. The repertoire has about 170,000 clones, approximately 84% of them found once; the top ten carry around 4.8%. The material sequenced was PBMCs. These receptors all come from a man between 18 and 35 years old in good health and CMV-seronegative.

V usage is TRBV5-1 and J usage is TRBJ2-7; 7 bases line up with TRBD2. This CDR3 has 14 residues. Germline loops: CDR1 SGHRS, CDR2 YFSETQ. V was pared by 1 base and J by 6 bases, with 7 bases of the junction left unmatched. DNA of the CDR3: TGCGCCAGCAGCTTGTACGCGGGAGCTCCCGAGCAGTACTTC. It codes for CASSLYAGAPEQYF.

The CDR3 DNA reads TGTGCCAGCAGCTCAACAGGGGTGAGAGAGACCCAGTACTTC. It encodes CASSSTGVRETQYF. This chain joins TRBV7-2 and TRBJ2-5; 7 positions agree with TRBD1. This CDR3 region has 14 residues. Germline trimming cut 4 bases from V and 4 bases from J; bases unmatched to any gene: 6. Germline-derived CDR1 and CDR2 are SGHTA and FQGNSA.

J is TRBJ2-3 and V is TRBV30; D call uncertain. Looked up from germline, CDR1 is GTSNPN and CDR2 is SVGIG (reference sequence). The CDR3 is 13 residues long. V lost 4 bases and J lost 0, with 8 bases in between. The CDR3 here is CAWTGPSTDTQYF. DNA of the CDR3: TGTGCCTGGACAGGTCCCAGCACAGATACGCAGTATTTT.

V gene TRBV27 combines with J gene TRBJ1-4; TRBD1 agrees at 10 bases. The trim removed 2 bases at V and 3 bases at J, leaving 3 bases unmatched. Looked up from germline, CDR1 is MNHEY and CDR2 is SMNVEV (reference sequence). The CDR3 has 16 amino acids. CDR3 bases: TGTGCCAGCAGTTTACGACAGGGGGCATCTAATGAAAAACTGTTTTTT. It translates to CASSLRQGASNEKLFF.

The chain uses TRBV4-1 and TRBJ2-5; the D is unclear. V was pared by 0 bases and J by 1 base, with 12 bases between. Germline loops: CDR1 MGHRA, CDR2 YSYEKL. This CDR3 is 16 amino acids long. CDR3 nucleotides: TGCGCCAGCAGCCAAGATCTTACTTTCCCCCAAGAGACCCAGTACTTC. Translation: CASSQDLTFPQETQYF.

This sequence joins TRBV6-5 and TRBJ1-6, with a weak D call TRBD1 (6 bases). The CDR3 runs 13 residues. CDR1 MNHEY and CDR2 SVGAGI come from the germline V gene. Trimming stripped 6 bases from V and 9 bases from J, with 12 bases between. This chain's CDR3 is CASRQGIVSPLHF. CDR3 nucleotide sequence: TGTGCCAGCAGACAGGGTATCGTTTCACCCCTCCACTTT.

This clone has only one observation. V and J are TRBV9 and TRBJ1-5, with 9 bases lining up with TRBD1. The CDR3 sequence is 15 residues long. V lost 3 bases and J lost 7; bases outside the gene matches: 8. Germline CDR1 reads SGDLS; CDR2 reads YYNGEE. CDR3: CASSAGTGYMQPQHF. CDR3 DNA: TGTGCCAGCAGCGCCGGGACAGGGTATATGCAGCCCCAGCATTTT. Combining the CDR3 with reference TRBV9 and TRBJ1-5 gives the whole variable domain DSGVTQTPKHLITATGQRVTLRCSPRSGDLSVYWYQQSLDQGLQFLIQYYNGEERAKGNILERFSAQQFPDLHSELNLSSLELGDSALYFCASSAGTGYMQPQHFGDGTRLSIL.

This clone was picked up a small number of times. The chain recombines TRBV7-9 with TRBJ1-1; D unresolved. CDR3 length equals 11 residues. Deletions cut 5 bases from V and 10 bases from J, with 11 bases between. Germline V lookup: CDR1 SEHNR, CDR2 FQNEAQ (reference sequence). The CDR3 DNA is TGTGCCAGCAGCGTGGAATCGGGAGCTTTCTTT. Translation gives CASSVESGAFF.

The rearrangement joins TRBV11-3 to TRBJ2-1; 7 bases are shared with TRBD2. The trim removed 4 bases at V and 6 bases at J, leaving 9 bases unmatched. This CDR3 spans 15 amino acids. Germline CDR1 is SGHNT and CDR2 is YENEEA. This CDR3 reads CASSSHPGGGNEQFF. DNA for the CDR3: TGTGCCAGCAGCTCCCATCCGGGGGGTGGCAATGAGCAGTTCTTC. Variable domain in full (rest from reference TRBV11-3 and TRBJ2-1): EAGVVQSPRYKIIEKKQPVAFWCNPISGHNTLYWYLQNLGQGPELLIRYENEEAVDDSQLPKDRFSAERLKGVDSTLKIQPAELGDSAVYLCASSSHPGGGNEQFFGPGTRLTVL.

This sequence joins TRBV27 and TRBJ1-6, with D maybe TRBD1 (6 bases). Germline values: CDR1 MNHEY, CDR2 SMNVEV (reference sequence). The CDR3 runs to 15 residues. Trimming left V 5 bases short and J 6 bases short, with 14 bases between. Here the CDR3 DNA reads TGTGCCAGCAGTATAACAGGGTTCTCTAATTCACCCCTCCACTTT. This gives the protein CASSITGFSNSPLHF.

The V call is TRBV6-1, the J call TRBJ1-1, with D hard to call. The CDR3 extends over 13 amino acids. Trimming removed 3 bases at V and 1 base at J, with 6 bases between. Germline CDR1 is MNHNS and CDR2 is SASEGT. Written as DNA, the CDR3 is TGTGCCAGCAGTGAGAACAAGAACACTGAAGCTTTCTTT. This codes for CASSENKNTEAFF.

This sequence joins TRBV7-9 and TRBJ1-1, with 8 bases matching TRBD1. J gave up 0 bases and V 5 bases, and 14 bases lay outside the gene matches. The CDR3 length is 18 residues. The V gene's germline CDR1 is SEHNR and CDR2 FQNEAQ (reference sequence). The CDR3 loop reads CASSPRGVNRGVNTEAFF. CDR3 nucleotide sequence: TGTGCCAGCAGCCCTAGGGGGGTTAACAGGGGGGTGAACACTGAAGCTTTCTTT.

The chain employs TRBV7-2 and TRBJ2-7; no clear D. Per germline, CDR1 SGHTA and CDR2 FQGNSA. Trimming removed 3 bases from V and 3 bases from J, with 12 bases in between. The CDR3 length is 14 residues. The chain's CDR3 is CASSFGQINYEQYF. CDR3 bases: TGTGCCAGCAGCTTTGGGCAAATAAACTACGAGCAGTACTTC.

This chain joins TRBV18 and TRBJ2-7; 9 bases are a match to TRBD2. The CDR3 runs to 15 residues. J gave up 2 bases and V 1 base, and 3 bases lay outside the gene matches. Germline V gene lookup returns CDR1 KGHSH and CDR2 LQKENI. The CDR3, as DNA: TGTGCCAGCTCACCACTGGCGGGAGGGCCCTACGAGCAGTACTTC. Its translation is CASSPLAGGPYEQYF.

The CDR3 here is CASSQEGGPTGELFF. CDR3 nucleotides: TGCGCCAGCAGCCAAGAAGGGGGACCCACCGGGGAGCTGTTTTTT. This chain uses TRBV4-1 with TRBJ2-2; tentative D call: TRBD1 (6 bases). The V end was cut by 0 bases, the J end by 4 bases, with 9 bases between. The CDR3 is 15 residues long. The V gene's germline CDR1 is MGHRA and CDR2 YSYEKL.

The chain couples TRBV28 to TRBJ2-7; possibly TRBD1 for D (5 bases). Trimming stripped 6 bases from V and 4 bases from J, with 19 bases between. This CDR3 contains 15 residues. Germline V gene data show CDR1 as MDHEN and CDR2 as SYDVKM. The CDR3 here is CASRRPPGSGYEQYF. DNA for the CDR3: TGTGCCAGCAGGAGACCACCAGGGTCAGGTTACGAGCAGTACTTC.

V and J are TRBV28 and TRBJ2-1; the match to TRBD2 covers 9 bases. The CDR3 contains 16 residues. Germline CDR1 reads MDHEN; CDR2 reads SYDVKM. V dropped 7 bases and J dropped 1; count of bases not matched to a gene: 8. CDR3 residues: CASNGGAGGSYNEQFF. Here the CDR3 DNA reads TGTGCCAGCAACGGGGGTGCGGGAGGGTCCTACAATGAGCAGTTCTTC. Full variable domain (remainder filled in from reference TRBV28 and TRBJ2-1): DVKVTQSSRYLVKRTGEKVFLECVQDMDHENMFWYRQDPGLGLRLIYFSYDVKMKEKGDIPEGYSVSREKKERFSLILESASTNQTSMYLCASNGGAGGSYNEQFFGPGTRLTVL.

V gene TRBV7-9 combines with J gene TRBJ2-2, with D possibly matching TRBD1 (6 bases). The CDR3 is 14 amino acids. Germline V gene sequence: CDR1 SEHNR, CDR2 FQNEAQ (reference sequence). V was shortened by 5 bases and J by 6 bases, with 13 bases between the two germline ends. The CDR3 DNA follows: TGTGCCAGCAGCCCAGGGACAAAACCCGGGGAGCTGTTTTTT. It is translated as CASSPGTKPGELFF.

The chain links TRBV11-2 to TRBJ2-7, with D tentatively TRBD2 (5 bases). The CDR3 length is 15 residues. The germline V and J ends were trimmed by 1 base and 4 bases, with 14 bases remaining between them. CDR1 is SGHAT and CDR2 is FQNNGV in the germline V gene. As DNA, the CDR3 is TGTGCCAGCAGCTTAGGTCCTACCGGGGATTACGAGCAGTACTTC. Amino acid sequence: CASSLGPTGDYEQYF.

This chain connects TRBV11-2 to TRBJ2-7; no clear D. The V gene lost 5 bases and the J gene lost 3 bases, with 14 bases spanning the gap. Germline V lookup: CDR1 SGHAT, CDR2 FQNNGV. The CDR3 has 14 amino acids. DNA of the CDR3: TGTGCCAGCAGCCTAACCCCACCTGGCTACGAGCAGTACTTC. Its protein is CASSLTPPGYEQYF.

The V and J genes are TRBV29-1 and TRBJ2-1, with a weak D call TRBD1 (6 bases). Trimming left V 1 base short and J 2 bases short, with 18 bases between. The germline gives CDR1 SQVTM, CDR2 ANQGSEA. This CDR3 contains 17 residues. CDR3 nucleotides: TGCAGCGTTGAAGCCTTTTCACAGGGCGGTGCCTACAATGAGCAGTTCTTC. Translated, it gives CSVEAFSQGGAYNEQFF.

The rearrangement joins TRBV19 to TRBJ1-1; D call uncertain. The germline V and J ends were trimmed by 4 bases and 0 bases, with 6 bases remaining between them. There are 13 residues in the CDR3. Per germline, CDR1 LNHDA and CDR2 SQIVND (reference sequence). The CDR3 loop reads CASSTGVNTEAFF. CDR3 DNA: TGTGCCAGTAGTACGGGAGTGAACACTGAAGCTTTCTTT. The complete variable domain, with remaining parts taken from reference TRBV19 and TRBJ1-1, reads DGGITQSPKYLFRKEGQNVTLSCEQNLNHDAMYWYRQDPGQGLRLIYYSQIVNDFQKGDIAEGYSVSREKKESFPLTVTSAQKNPTAFYLCASSTGVNTEAFFGQGTRLTVV.

In nucleotides, the CDR3 is TGTGCCAGCAGTGAAGGGACAGGGTCGAGAATTTATAGCAATCAGCCCCAGCATTTT. It specifies CASSEGTGSRIYSNQPQHF. The rearrangement links TRBV2 to TRBJ1-5, with 8 bases aligning to TRBD1. Germline lookup yields CDR1 SNHLY and CDR2 FYNNEI. J gave up 0 bases and V 1 base, and 11 bases lay outside the gene matches. The CDR3 contains 19 residues.

This clone was counted between two and nine times. The chain carries TRBV28 and TRBJ2-7, with D possibly TRBD1 on 6 matching bases. Trimming stripped 5 bases from V and 1 base from J, with 12 bases between. This CDR3 is 14 amino acids long. Germline CDR1 reads MDHEN; CDR2 reads SYDVKM. The CDR3 sequence is CASSTGTNSYEQYF. The CDR3 coding sequence is TGTGCCAGCAGTACCGGGACAAATTCCTACGAGCAGTACTTC.

The genes are TRBV15 and TRBJ1-3; D is unclear. The ends were cut back, 5 bases at V and 8 bases at J, with 13 bases in the middle. The CDR3 is made up of 13 amino acids. The germline V gene encodes CDR1 LNHNV and CDR2 YYDKDF (reference sequence). CDR3 DNA sequence: TGTGCCACCAGCCTTGGCGGGGAGGACACCATATATTTT. It codes for CATSLGGEDTIYF. Filled out from reference TRBV15 and TRBJ1-3, the complete variable domain reads DAMVIQNPRYQVTQFGKPVTLSCSQTLNHNVMYWYQQKSSQAPKLLFHYYDKDFNNEADTPDNFQSRRPNTSFCFLDIRSPGLGDTAMYLCATSLGGEDTIYFGEGSWLTVV.

The rearrangement links TRBV11-2 to TRBJ2-7, with D uncertain. Trimming cost V 1 base and J 5 bases, with 9 bases left between them. Germline loops: CDR1 SGHAT, CDR2 FQNNGV. The CDR3 spans 13 residues. The DNA for the CDR3 is TGTGCCAGCAGCTTAGCTGCGGTTAACGAGCAGTACTTC. Its translation: CASSLAAVNEQYF.